This T cell receptor (beta chain) is from a study of regulatory T cells in long-lasting Graves disease. Study observations and caveats: Persistent disease exhibited a predilection for TRBV28, TRBJ1-2 and TRBJ2-5. Because few samples were included, accuracy may have been lower.

CDR3-region Arm-PCR and iRepertoire HTBI primers produced the TCR beta libraries. TCRdb processed the multiplex PCR reads anew with MiXCR; each CDR3 protein has one entry. This sample has a few hundred thousand distinct CDR3 sequences, with about a sixth found just once. CDR3 size: 11 residues. This clonotype was observed at least ten times. The antigen is undetermined. One end of the junction is discordant with germline, which a read error may explain. Time point meaning: newly diagnosed GD, antithyroid drugs for less than 3 months. Construction of the TCR library relied on RNA isolated from PBMCs. Patients were enrolled at an endocrinology department in Xi'an, China. This same sample was also part of a study on T cells in Graves' hyperthyroidism and ophthalmopathy. Per that study: Blood also held most thyroid clonotypes expanded beyond 0.001.

The receptor comes from a woman under 30 with Graves disease. The chain couples TRBV12-3 or TRBV12-4 to TRBJ2-5, with TRBD2 as a possible D gene (6 bases). The material was peripheral blood mononuclear cells (PBMCs), obtained at new diagnosis, from a patient treated with antithyroid drugs. The CDR3 sequence: CASTLGGELDF. CDR3 DNA sequence: TGTGCCAGCACACTGGGGGGAGAGTTGGACTTC.